Below, 12 T cell receptor beta chains from the same sample are listed, as sequenced in a study of cytomegalovirus exposure and HLA in healthy donors. PCR amplification relied on 60 Vbeta primers (plus 13 Jbeta primers). The method was immunoSEQ multiplex PCR; TCRdb's version includes in-frame clones alone and lacks a portion of them. This sample yields fewer than 150,000 clones, of which around 72% are seen a single time; 6.5% to 9% belongs to the top ten. Sequencing was carried out using PBMCs. The receptors were gathered from a woman aged 35 to 49 in good health and CMV-seropositive.

This clone was counted a few times. V usage is TRBV4-2 and J usage is TRBJ1-5; tentatively, D is TRBD1 (6 bases). This CDR3 region has 17 residues. V dropped 1 base and J dropped 2 bases, with 15 bases sitting between them. From germline, CDR1 is LGHNA and CDR2 YNFKEQ. CDR3 in DNA: TGTGCCAGCAGCCAAGGACAGGCTTCGGTTGGCAATCAGCCCCAGCATTTT. Its protein is CASSQGQASVGNQPQHF.

With regard to this clone: Within the sample, other DNA sequences also encode this same CDR3. V gene TRBV5-1 combines with J gene TRBJ1-5; 10 bases align to TRBD1. Losses at the gene ends were 2 bases for V and 7 bases for J; bases not matched to a gene: 3. This CDR3 comprises 14 residues. Germline V CDR1 and CDR2: SGHRS, YFSETQ. Here the CDR3 reads CASSFGQGDQPQHF. CDR3 sequence (DNA): TGCGCCAGCAGCTTCGGACAGGGGGACCAGCCCCAGCATTTT.

V usage is TRBV5-4 and J usage is TRBJ1-1, with D perhaps TRBD1 (5 bases). Trimming shortened V by 0 bases and J by 10 bases, and 7 bases separated the two germline ends. Germline CDR1 is SGHNT and CDR2 is YYREEE (reference sequence). The CDR3 contains 11 residues. The CDR3 reads CASSLGGVAFF. The CDR3 DNA sequence: TGTGCCAGCAGCTTGGGGGGCGTAGCTTTCTTT.

The chain carries TRBV29-1 and TRBJ1-2, with D possibly being TRBD1 (6 bases). Trimming left V 2 bases short and J 2 bases short, with 6 bases between. Germline CDR1 reads SQVTM; CDR2 reads ANQGSEA. The CDR3 runs to 12 residues. CDR3 sequence (DNA): TGCAGCGTTGAACAGGGGAACTATGGCTACACCTTC. The encoded protein is CSVEQGNYGYTF.

This sequence joins TRBV10-3 and TRBJ2-1; the match to TRBD2 covers 7 bases. In germline, CDR1 is ENHRY, CDR2 SYGVKD. This CDR3 has 17 amino acids. V was clipped by 11 bases and J by 2 bases; unmatched bases: 18. CDR3: CASRGRIGLVPYNEQFF. Here the CDR3 DNA reads TGTGCCTCCCGGGGCAGGATCGGACTAGTCCCCTACAATGAGCAGTTCTTC.

The chain uses TRBV7-2 and TRBJ2-5; the match to TRBD1 covers 7 bases. The ends lost 1 base at V and 9 bases at J; junction bases unmatched: 11. CDR1 is SGHTA, CDR2 FQGNSA, per germline. The length of the CDR3 is 15 residues. The CDR3 sequence is CASSLVNAQTGPQYF. The DNA of the CDR3 is TGTGCCAGCAGCTTAGTTAACGCTCAGACAGGGCCCCAGTACTTC.

This clone appeared once. The chain is built from TRBV6-1 and TRBJ1-1, with D tentatively TRBD1 (6 bases). This CDR3 spans 14 amino acids. Germline V gene lookup returns CDR1 MNHNS and CDR2 SASEGT. Trimming left V 7 bases short and J 1 base short, with 13 bases between. CDR3 coding DNA: TGTGCCAGCACCCGGGACATCTCGAACACTGAAGCTTTCTTT. This translates into CASTRDISNTEAFF.

This clone has just a few counts. The rearrangement links TRBV27 to TRBJ1-1; possible D gene TRBD1, 5 bases. Germline V gene data show CDR1 as MNHEY and CDR2 as SMNVEV (reference sequence). V gave up 2 bases and J gave up 5 bases, with 9 bases separating them. The CDR3 has 13 amino acids. CDR3 amino acids: CASSLTRGTEAFF. The CDR3 nucleotides are TGTGCCAGCAGTTTAACGCGGGGGACTGAAGCTTTCTTT.

V gene TRBV5-5 combines with J gene TRBJ1-1; TRBD1 is a possible D gene (5 bases). Trimming removed 0 bases at V and 1 base at J, with 7 bases between. CDR1 SGHKS and CDR2 YYEKEE come from the germline V gene (reference sequence). This CDR3 is built from 14 residues. CDR3 nucleotides: TGTGCCAGCAGCTTGGACAGGCCGAACACTGAAGCTTTCTTT. Translated: CASSLDRPNTEAFF.

The gene calls are TRBV2 and TRBJ1-4; TRBD1 agrees at 7 bases. This CDR3 has 14 amino acids. V dropped 8 bases and J dropped 1; count of bases not matched to a gene: 4. Per the germline V gene, CDR1 is SNHLY and CDR2 is FYNNEI. For the CDR3, the DNA is TGTGCCAGCCGGTACAGGGGAACTAATGAAAAACTGTTTTTT. Translated, it gives CASRYRGTNEKLFF.

This chain connects TRBV4-1 to TRBJ1-2, with D uncertain. The CDR3 spans 15 residues. V gave up 0 bases and J gave up 4 bases, with 12 bases separating them. Germline lookup yields CDR1 MGHRA and CDR2 YSYEKL. CDR3 region: CASSQEERFAYGYTF. The CDR3, as DNA: TGCGCCAGCAGCCAAGAGGAGAGGTTCGCCTATGGCTACACCTTC.

This sequence joins TRBV5-4 and TRBJ1-2; D unclear. The germline V and J ends were trimmed by 5 bases and 4 bases, with 12 bases remaining between them. The germline V gene has CDR1 SGHNT and CDR2 YYREEE (reference sequence). There are 13 residues in the CDR3. The CDR3 spells CASSQDSFYGYTF. The DNA for the CDR3 is TGTGCCAGCAGTCAGGACTCTTTCTATGGCTACACCTTC.